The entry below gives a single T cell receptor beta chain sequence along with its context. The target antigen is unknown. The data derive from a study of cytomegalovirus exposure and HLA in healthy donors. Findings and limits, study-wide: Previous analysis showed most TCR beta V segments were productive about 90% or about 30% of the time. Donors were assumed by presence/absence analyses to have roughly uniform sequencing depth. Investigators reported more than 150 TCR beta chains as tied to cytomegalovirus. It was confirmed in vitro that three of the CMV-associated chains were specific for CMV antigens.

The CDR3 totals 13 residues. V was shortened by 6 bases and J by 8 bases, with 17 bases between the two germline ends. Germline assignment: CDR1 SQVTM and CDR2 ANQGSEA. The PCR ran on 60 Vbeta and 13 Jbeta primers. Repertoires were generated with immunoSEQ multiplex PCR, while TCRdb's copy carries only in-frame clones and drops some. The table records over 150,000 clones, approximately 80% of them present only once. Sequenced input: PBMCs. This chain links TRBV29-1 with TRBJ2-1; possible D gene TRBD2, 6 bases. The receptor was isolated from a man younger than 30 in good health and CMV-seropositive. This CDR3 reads CSVIRTSSDEQFF. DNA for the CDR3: TGCAGCGTGATCCGGACTTCTAGCGATGAGCAGTTCTTC.